What follows is one T cell receptor beta chain and its context. The source of the sample is a study of T cell changes during pregnancy in multiple sclerosis. Only in-frame clones appear in the TCRdb table, and some are missing; sequencing was by immunoSEQ multiplex PCR. This sample has about 55,000 clones; about 90% occur once, and the top ten carry over 0.45%. This clonotype originated in a female donor with multiple sclerosis, enrolled in a pregnancy study. The source material was CD4+ T cells from peripheral blood mononuclear cells, sampled in the first trimester of pregnancy.

CDR3 sequence reads: CASTPRGAGQREWYGYTF. The CDR3 DNA is TGTGCCAGTACCCCTAGGGGGGCAGGGCAGCGGGAATGGTATGGCTACACCTTC. The rearrangement uses TRBV19 and TRBJ1-2, with D tentatively TRBD1 (6 bases). Germline V gives CDR1 LNHDA, CDR2 SQIVND (reference sequence). Trimming shortened V by 7 bases and J by 5 bases, and 29 bases separated the two germline ends. The CDR3 totals 18 residues.